The 15 T cell receptor beta chains listed next were all sequenced from one sample in a study of cytomegalovirus exposure and HLA in healthy donors. The protocol was immunoSEQ multiplex PCR, while the TCRdb copy is restricted to in-frame clones and leaves out a portion. The profile shows fewer than 120,000 clones, approximately 89% of them singletons. Specimen: PBMCs. The receptors derive from a woman between 18 and 29 years old in good health and CMV-seronegative.

The V call is TRBV5-4, the J call TRBJ2-2; 8 bases are shared with TRBD1. Losses at the gene ends were 0 bases for V and 2 bases for J; bases not matched to a gene: 3. Germline CDR1 is SGHNT and CDR2 is YYREEE (reference sequence). The CDR3 loop spans 16 amino acids. The CDR3 spells CASSLDGTGNTGELFF. The DNA of the CDR3 is TGTGCCAGCAGCTTGGATGGGACAGGTAACACCGGGGAGCTGTTTTTT.

The chain recombines TRBV5-5 with TRBJ1-6; 7 positions agree with TRBD1. The CDR3 has 16 residues. Germline CDR1 and CDR2: SGHKS and YYEKEE (reference sequence). Trimming took 2 bases from V and 7 from J; bases not matched to a gene: 9. CDR3 amino acids: CASSFPAAGGNSPLHF. In nucleotides, the CDR3 is TGTGCCAGCAGCTTCCCGGCGGCAGGGGGGAATTCACCCCTCCACTTT.

The CDR3 sequence is CASSFTPTGPGSPLHF. DNA of the CDR3: TGTGCCAGCAGTTTCACCCCGACAGGGCCTGGATCACCCCTCCACTTT. The J gene is TRBJ1-6, the V gene TRBV28, with 7 bases lining up with TRBD1. With V trimmed by 3 bases and J by 10 bases, 12 bases remained unmatched. CDR1 is MDHEN and CDR2 is SYDVKM in the germline V gene. The CDR3 contains 16 residues.

The chain recombines TRBV7-6 with TRBJ2-1, with 8 bases identical to TRBD2. The CDR3 extends over 15 amino acids. Germline CDR1 is SGHVS and CDR2 is FNYEAQ. V lost 2 bases, J lost 3 bases, and 3 bases stayed unmatched. The CDR3 bases are TGTGCCAGCAGCTTAAGACTAGCGCTCTACAATGAGCAGTTCTTC. Translating it yields CASSLRLALYNEQFF.

The rearrangement joins TRBV4-3 to TRBJ1-1, with 8 nucleotides matching TRBD1. CDR1 is LGHNA and CDR2 is YSLEER in the germline V gene. Trimming at V came to 0 bases and at J to 5 bases, leaving 8 bases not matched to a gene. CDR3 length: 16 residues. CDR3 bases: TGCGCCAGCAGCCAAGATCCCGGACAGGGTCGTACTGAAGCTTTCTTT. This translates into CASSQDPGQGRTEAFF.

Concerning this clone itself: One end of the junction varies from germline; a read error may be responsible. The V and J genes are TRBV7-7 and TRBJ2-3, with a possible D match to TRBD1 (6 bases). Per germline, CDR1 SSHAT and CDR2 FNYEAQ (reference sequence). The CDR3 covers 13 residues. The CDR3 bases are TGTGCTAGCAGCTCGGGACATGGAGATACGCAGTATTTT. This sequence encodes CASSSGHGDTQYF.

The V call is TRBV11-2, the J call TRBJ2-4, with 10 bases identical to TRBD1. Germline V gene data show CDR1 as SGHAT and CDR2 as FQNNGV. V trimming: 8 bases; J trimming: 8 bases; junction bases outside the gene matches: 3. The CDR3 totals 12 residues. In nucleotides, the CDR3 is TGTGCCAGCGGACAGGGGGACGACATTCAGTACTTC. Its translation: CASGQGDDIQYF.

The chain recombines TRBV29-1 with TRBJ1-6; the match to TRBD1 covers 8 bases. V shed 7 bases and J 15 bases; nucleotides not matched to a gene: 8. The germline V gene encodes CDR1 SQVTM and CDR2 ANQGSEA. The CDR3 consists of 11 residues. The CDR3 here is CSGGQGGHLHF. In DNA form, the CDR3 reads TGCAGCGGAGGACAGGGAGGTCACCTCCACTTT.

The chain combines TRBV9 with TRBJ2-3; tentative D call: TRBD2 (5 bases). The CDR3 runs 12 residues. Germline CDR1 reads SGDLS; CDR2 reads YYNGEE. The V gene lost 3 bases and the J gene lost 10 bases, with 12 bases spanning the gap. CDR3 in amino acids: CASSGTTGAQYF. The CDR3 DNA sequence: TGTGCCAGCAGCGGGACGACCGGGGCGCAGTATTTT.

This clone was seen just once. The chain couples TRBV9 to TRBJ1-1; D gene unclear. This CDR3 comprises 15 residues. V was trimmed by 4 bases and J by 2 bases, leaving 15 bases between them. Per germline, CDR1 SGDLS and CDR2 YYNGEE. In DNA form, the CDR3 reads TGTGCCAGCAGCCCCCACCTGCTACCTAACACTGAAGCTTTCTTT. Translation gives CASSPHLLPNTEAFF.

The CDR3 DNA sequence: TGTGCCAGCAGTCCCGGGGCGGGGGGGAAAGAGACCCAGTACTTC. This sequence encodes CASSPGAGGKETQYF. This chain links TRBV6-5 with TRBJ2-5, with TRBD2 matching 9 bases. The V segment lost 5 bases and the J segment 3 bases; nucleotides outside the gene matches: 7. CDR3 size: 15 residues. Germline CDR1 is MNHEY and CDR2 is SVGAGI.

The chain links TRBV7-3 to TRBJ2-1; 12 bases agree with TRBD2. Unmatched junction bases numbered 0, after V lost 2 bases and J lost 7 bases. The CDR3 extends over 14 amino acids. The germline V gene has CDR1 SGHTA and CDR2 FQGTGA. The CDR3: CASSLGLAGNEQFF. The CDR3 DNA sequence: TGTGCCAGCAGCTTAGGACTAGCGGGGAATGAGCAGTTCTTC.

The chain carries TRBV6-5 and TRBJ2-7, with TRBD2 identical over 14 bases. V shed 4 bases and J 6 bases; nucleotides not matched to a gene: 8. The CDR3 sequence is 16 residues long. The germline V gene encodes CDR1 MNHEY and CDR2 SVGAGI. CDR3 amino acids: CASSSGTSGSHSEQYF. CDR3 DNA sequence: TGTGCCAGCAGTTCCGGGACTAGCGGGAGCCATAGCGAGCAGTACTTC.

The CDR3: CASSLEPPSAAYNEQFF. In DNA form, the CDR3 reads TGCGCCAGCAGCTTGGAACCCCCTAGCGCAGCCTACAATGAGCAGTTCTTC. The rearrangement links TRBV5-1 to TRBJ2-1; D may be TRBD2 (6 bases). Germline V gene lookup returns CDR1 SGHRS and CDR2 YFSETQ. This CDR3 is built from 17 residues. The V end lost 0 bases, the J end lost 2 bases, and 15 bases lay between the germline ends.

This rearrangement joins TRBV19 to TRBJ1-2; TRBD1 aligns across 9 bases. The germline V gene has CDR1 LNHDA and CDR2 SQIVND (reference sequence). After removal of 5 bases from V and 2 bases from J, the junction contained 3 bases not matched to a gene. The CDR3 consists of 14 residues. Written as DNA, the CDR3 is TGTGCCAGTAGTCCTGGGACAGGGAACTATGGCTACACCTTC. It translates to CASSPGTGNYGYTF.